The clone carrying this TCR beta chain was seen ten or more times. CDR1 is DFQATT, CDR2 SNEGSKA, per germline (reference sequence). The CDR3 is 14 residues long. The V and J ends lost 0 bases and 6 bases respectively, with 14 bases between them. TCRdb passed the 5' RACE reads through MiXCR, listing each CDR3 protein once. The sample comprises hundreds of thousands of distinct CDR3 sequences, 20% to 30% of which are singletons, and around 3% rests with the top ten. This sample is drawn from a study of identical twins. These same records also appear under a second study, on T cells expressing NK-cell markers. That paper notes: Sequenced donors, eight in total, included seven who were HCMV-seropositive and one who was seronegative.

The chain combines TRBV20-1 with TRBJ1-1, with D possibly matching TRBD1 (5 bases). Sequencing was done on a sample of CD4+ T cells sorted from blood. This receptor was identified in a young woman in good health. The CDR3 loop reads CSARDLGRESEAFF. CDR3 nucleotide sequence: TGCAGTGCTAGAGATCTGGGCAGGGAGTCTGAAGCTTTCTTT.